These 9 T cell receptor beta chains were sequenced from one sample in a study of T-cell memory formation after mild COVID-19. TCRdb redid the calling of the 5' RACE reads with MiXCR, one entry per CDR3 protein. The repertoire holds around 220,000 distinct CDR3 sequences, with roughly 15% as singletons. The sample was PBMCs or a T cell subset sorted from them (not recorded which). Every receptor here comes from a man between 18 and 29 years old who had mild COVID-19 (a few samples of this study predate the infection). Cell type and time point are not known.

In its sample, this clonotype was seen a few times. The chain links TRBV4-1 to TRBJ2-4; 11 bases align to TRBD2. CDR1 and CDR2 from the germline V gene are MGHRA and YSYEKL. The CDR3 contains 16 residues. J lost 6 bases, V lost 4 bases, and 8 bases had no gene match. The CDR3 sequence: CASSPGGLAGLNIQYF. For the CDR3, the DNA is TGCGCCAGCAGCCCTGGAGGACTAGCGGGCCTAAACATTCAGTACTTC.

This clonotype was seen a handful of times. CDR3 amino acids: CASAPVWGAVGANVLTF. The DNA of the CDR3 is TGTGCCAGCGCCCCGGTGTGGGGGGCGGTTGGGGCCAACGTCCTGACTTTC. The chain has TRBV18 and TRBJ2-6; tentatively, D is TRBD1 or TRBD2 (6 bases each). The CDR3 totals 17 residues. The germline V gene encodes CDR1 KGHSH and CDR2 LQKENI. The V end lost 8 bases, the J end lost 3 bases, and 20 bases lay between the germline ends.

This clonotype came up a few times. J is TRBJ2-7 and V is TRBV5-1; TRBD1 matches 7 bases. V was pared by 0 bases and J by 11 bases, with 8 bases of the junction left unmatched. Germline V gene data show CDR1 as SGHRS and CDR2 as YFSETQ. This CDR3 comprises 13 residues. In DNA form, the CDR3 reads TGCGCCAGCAGCTTGGAGACAGGGATAAGAGAGTACTTC. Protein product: CASSLETGIREYF.

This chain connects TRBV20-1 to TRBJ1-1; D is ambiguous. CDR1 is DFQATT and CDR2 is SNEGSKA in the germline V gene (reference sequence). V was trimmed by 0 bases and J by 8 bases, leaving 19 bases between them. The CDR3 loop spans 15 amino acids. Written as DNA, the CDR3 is TGCAGTGCTAGAGACACGGCTGGGCCGAAGACGGAAGCTTTCTTT. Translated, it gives CSARDTAGPKTEAFF.

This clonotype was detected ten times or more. DNA for the CDR3: TGTGCCAGCAGCTTAGCGCCTAATACGCAGTATTTT. The encoded protein is CASSLAPNTQYF. The J gene is TRBJ2-3, the V gene TRBV7-8; D is unresolved. The CDR3 covers 12 residues. Germline lookup yields CDR1 SGHVS and CDR2 FQNEAQ. Trimming removed 0 bases at V and 7 bases at J, with 5 bases between. The variable domain in full, completed from reference TRBV7-8 and TRBJ2-3, reads GAGVSQSPRYKVAKRGQDVALRCDPISGHVSLFWYQQALGQGPEFLTYFQNEAQLDKSGLPSDRFFAERPEGSVSTLKIQRTQQEDSAVYLCASSLAPNTQYFGPGTRLTVL.

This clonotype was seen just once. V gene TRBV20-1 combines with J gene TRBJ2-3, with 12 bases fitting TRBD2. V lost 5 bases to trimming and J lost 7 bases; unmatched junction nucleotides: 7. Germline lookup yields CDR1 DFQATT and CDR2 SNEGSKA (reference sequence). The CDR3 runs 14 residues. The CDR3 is CSAEGLAGLNTQYF. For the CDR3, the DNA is TGCAGTGCTGAAGGACTAGCGGGATTGAATACGCAGTATTTT.

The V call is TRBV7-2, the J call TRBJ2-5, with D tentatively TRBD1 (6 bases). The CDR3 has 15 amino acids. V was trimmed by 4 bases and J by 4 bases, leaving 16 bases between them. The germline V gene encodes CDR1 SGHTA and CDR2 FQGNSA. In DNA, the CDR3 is TGTGCCAGCAGCTACCAACAGGGTCGTGGAGAGACCCAGTACTTC. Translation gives CASSYQQGRGETQYF.

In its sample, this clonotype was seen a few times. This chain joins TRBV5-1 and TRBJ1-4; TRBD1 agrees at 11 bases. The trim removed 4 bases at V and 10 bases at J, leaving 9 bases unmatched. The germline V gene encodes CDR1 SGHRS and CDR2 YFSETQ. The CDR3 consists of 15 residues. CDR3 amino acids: CASSLGTGGTVKLFF. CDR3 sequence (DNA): TGCGCCAGCAGCCTCGGGACAGGGGGTACCGTAAAACTGTTTTTT.

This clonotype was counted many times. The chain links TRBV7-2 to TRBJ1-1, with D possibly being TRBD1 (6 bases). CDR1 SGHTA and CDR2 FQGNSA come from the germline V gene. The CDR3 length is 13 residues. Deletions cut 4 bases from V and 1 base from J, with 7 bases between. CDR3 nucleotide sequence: TGTGCCAGCAGCTCGGGGGCGAACACTGAAGCTTTCTTT. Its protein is CASSSGANTEAFF.